The T cell receptor beta chain described here comes from a study of blood T cell repertoires in COVID-19. This CDR3 is 15 amino acids long. Germline loops: CDR1 SGDLS, CDR2 YYNGEE. V was trimmed by 0 bases and J by 1 base, leaving 10 bases between them. The assay was immunoSEQ multiplex PCR, and TCRdb's table has in-frame clones only and misses some. The data show hundreds of thousands of clones, around 87% seen once. The origin of this receptor is a middle-aged woman with acute COVID-19. J is TRBJ1-1 and V is TRBV9; no clear D. Specimen: PBMCs or T cells enriched from blood (not recorded which). For the CDR3, the DNA is TGTGCCAGCAGCGTAGAGGAGGCTAGGAACACTGAAGCTTTCTTT. Translated, it gives CASSVEEARNTEAFF.